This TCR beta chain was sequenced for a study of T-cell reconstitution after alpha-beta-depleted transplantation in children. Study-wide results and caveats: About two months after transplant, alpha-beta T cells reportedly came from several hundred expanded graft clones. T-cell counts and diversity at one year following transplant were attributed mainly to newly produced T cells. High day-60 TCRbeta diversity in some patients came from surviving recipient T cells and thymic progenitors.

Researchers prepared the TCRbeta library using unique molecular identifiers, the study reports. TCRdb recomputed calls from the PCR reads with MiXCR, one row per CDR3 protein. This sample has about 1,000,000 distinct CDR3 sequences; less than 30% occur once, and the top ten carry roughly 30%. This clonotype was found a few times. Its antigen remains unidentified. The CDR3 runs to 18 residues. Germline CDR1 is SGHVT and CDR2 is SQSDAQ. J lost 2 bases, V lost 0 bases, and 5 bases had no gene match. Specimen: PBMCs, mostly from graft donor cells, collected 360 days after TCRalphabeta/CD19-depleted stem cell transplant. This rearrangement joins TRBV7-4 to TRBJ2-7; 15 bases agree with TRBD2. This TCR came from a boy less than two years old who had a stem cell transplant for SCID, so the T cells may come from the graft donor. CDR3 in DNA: TGTGCCAGCAGCTTAGCGCGGACTAGCGGGGGGGGAGCCTACGAGCAGTACTTC. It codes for CASSLARTSGGGAYEQYF.